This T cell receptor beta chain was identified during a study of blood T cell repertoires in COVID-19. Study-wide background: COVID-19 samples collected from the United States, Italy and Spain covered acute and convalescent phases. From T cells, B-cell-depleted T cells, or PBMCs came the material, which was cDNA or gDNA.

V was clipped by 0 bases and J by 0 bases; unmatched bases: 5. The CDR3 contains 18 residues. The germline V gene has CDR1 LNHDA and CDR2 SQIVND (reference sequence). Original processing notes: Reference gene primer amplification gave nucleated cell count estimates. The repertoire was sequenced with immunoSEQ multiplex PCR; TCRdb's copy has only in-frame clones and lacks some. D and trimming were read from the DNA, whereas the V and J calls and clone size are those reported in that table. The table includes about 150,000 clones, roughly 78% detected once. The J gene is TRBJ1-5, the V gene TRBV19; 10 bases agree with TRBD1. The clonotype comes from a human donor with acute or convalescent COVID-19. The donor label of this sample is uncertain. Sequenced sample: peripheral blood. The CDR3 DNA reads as TGTGCCAGTAGTATAGATTTAGGGACAGGGGTTAGCAATCAGCCCCAGCATTTT. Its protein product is CASSIDLGTGVSNQPQHF.